These T cell receptor beta chains were read from a single sample in a study of blood T cell repertoires in COVID-19. Using immunoSEQ multiplex PCR, the repertoire was profiled, and TCRdb retains in-frame clones only, with some absent. The sample gives some 500,000 clones, more than 75% of which show up once; 1.8% is in the top ten. Material for sequencing was PBMCs or T cells enriched from blood (not recorded which). The source is a woman in her thirties or forties who had recovered from COVID-19. CDR3s include the opening cysteine and the closing phenylalanine or tryptophan. D genes are given only for firm matches. Not all rows give a size; the values are once, few, many and, for expanded clones, a class.

d_gene	v_gene	abundance	j_gene	CDR3nt	CDR3aa
.	TRBV27	.	TRBJ1-2	TGTGCCAGCAGTTTACGTTCGCAGGGGCCCTCCGTGGGCCCAACCCAAGGCTACACCTTC	CASSLRSQGPSVGPTQGYTF
.	TRBV6-2/TRBV6-3	.	TRBJ1-4	TGTGCCAGCAGTTACCAAGCCACAACTAATGAAAAACTGTTTTTT	CASSYQATTNEKLFF
.	TRBV13	.	TRBJ1-3	TGTGCCAGCAGCTCCCTAATAGCGGTTGGAAACACCATATATTTT	CASSSLIAVGNTIYF
TRBD1	TRBV7-2	.	TRBJ1-2	TGTGCCAGCAGTTTATCCATTTCGGACAGGGGCGACTATGGCTACACCTTC	CASSLSISDRGDYGYTF
.	TRBV7-8	.	TRBJ2-1	TGTGCCAGCAGGTCCCGTTACAATGAGCAGTTCTTC	CASRSRYNEQFF
.	TRBV2	.	TRBJ1-3	TGTGCCAGCAAGAGGGAACAGCTAATCTCTGGAAACACCATATATTTT	CASKREQLISGNTIYF
TRBD2	TRBV10-1	.	TRBJ2-7	TGCGCCAGCATGGGTAGCGGGAGCTACGAGCAGTACTTC	CASMGSGSYEQYF
.	TRBV24-1	.	TRBJ2-1	TGTGCCACCAGTGACCGAGTTACTAGGGACAATGAGCAGTTCTTC	CATSDRVTRDNEQFF
TRBD2	TRBV29-1	.	TRBJ2-5	TGCAGCGCCGCCAGGTGGCTAGCGGGACAAGAGACCCAGTACTTC	CSAARWLAGQETQYF
.	TRBV30	.	TRBJ1-6	TGTGCCTGGAGTGTACGGGCAGGGGCTTCACCCCTCCACTTT	CAWSVRAGASPLHF
.	TRBV9	few	TRBJ2-3	TGTGCCAGCAGCGTAGCTCCCTATAGCACAGATACGCAGTATTTT	CASSVAPYSTDTQYF
TRBD1	TRBV11-2	.	TRBJ2-1	TGTGCCAGCAACCTGCCGAGGGGGCACGGCCTAAATTACAATGAGCAGTTCTTC	CASNLPRGHGLNYNEQFF
.	TRBV11-3	.	TRBJ2-1	TGTGCCAGCAGCTACCGGGACACCCCCTTCAATGAGCAGTTCTTC	CASSYRDTPFNEQFF
TRBD2	TRBV18	.	TRBJ2-1	TGTGCCAGCTCACCACTGTCTAGCGGGTCATCCTACAATGAGCAGTTCTTC	CASSPLSSGSSYNEQFF
.	TRBV24-1	.	TRBJ1-1	TGTGCCACCAGTGATGGGGCAACACAGGGCACTGAAGCTTTCTTT	CATSDGATQGTEAFF
TRBD2	TRBV11-1	.	TRBJ2-2	TGTGCCAGCAGACCGGGAGCGGGAAACACCGGGGAGCTGTTTTTT	CASRPGAGNTGELFF
TRBD1	TRBV9	once	TRBJ2-7	TGTGCCAGCAGCGTAGGAGGACAGGCCTACGAGCAGTACTTC	CASSVGGQAYEQYF
TRBD2	TRBV7-9	once	TRBJ2-7	TGTGCCAGCAGACGGGGGGGCAGCGGCTACGAGCAGTACTTC	CASRRGGSGYEQYF
TRBD1	TRBV4-2	.	TRBJ1-4	TGTGCCAGCAGCCCGGACAGGAAAAATGAAAAACTGTTTTTT	CASSPDRKNEKLFF
.	TRBV15	few	TRBJ1-1	TGTGCCACCAGCAGGTACAGCGGTCACACTGAAGCTTTCTTT	CATSRYSGHTEAFF
.	TRBV30	.	TRBJ1-3	TGTGCCTGGACCAGAACTGGAAACACCATATATTTT	CAWTRTGNTIYF
TRBD1	TRBV9	.	TRBJ2-7	TGTGCCAGCAGCCTTAGAGGGACAGGCTCCTACGAGCAGTACTTC	CASSLRGTGSYEQYF